The rows below give T cell receptor beta chains drawn from one sample of a study of blood T cell repertoires in COVID-19. TCRdb's table, derived via immunoSEQ multiplex PCR, lists solely in-frame clones and lacks some. The data hold some 44,000 clones, with 70% to 90% observed a single time. Sequenced input: peripheral blood. The origin of the receptors is a human donor in a cohort sampled during active COVID-19. Each CDR3 is given with its conserved first and last residue. The D gene is left open where the match is weak.

CDR3nt	CDR3aa	v_gene	j_gene	d_gene
TGTGCCAGCTCACCCGAAGCAGGGTACTACGAGCAGTACTTC	CASSPEAGYYEQYF	TRBV18	TRBJ2-7	.
TGTGCCAGCGCCAAGGGCAGGGATGGAGGCTACACCTTC	CASAKGRDGGYTF	TRBV7-8	TRBJ1-2	.
TGTGCCTGGACCTCTTCTTACGGGACCGGGGAGCTGTTTTTT	CAWTSSYGTGELFF	TRBV30	TRBJ2-2	.
TGTGCCAGCAGTTTACATTCCACAGGGGATAGCAATCAGCCCCAGCATTTT	CASSLHSTGDSNQPQHF	TRBV27	TRBJ1-5	TRBD1
TGTGCCAGCAGTTACGGAGGATCGAGGGGGAATGAGCAGTTCTTC	CASSYGGSRGNEQFF	TRBV6-2/TRBV6-3	TRBJ2-1	.
TGTGCCAGCAGTTCCTCGGGGGATGAGACCCAGTACTTC	CASSSSGDETQYF	TRBV27	TRBJ2-5	.
TGTGCCAGCAGTCAGACCGGCCGGACAGTAAACACCGGGGAGCTGTTTTTT	CASSQTGRTVNTGELFF	TRBV3-1/TRBV3-2	TRBJ2-2	.
TGTGCCAGCACAGGGGGCAGACGGGGCACTGAAGCTTTCTTT	CASTGGRRGTEAFF	TRBV6-5	TRBJ1-1	TRBD1
TGTGCCAGCAGCCAAGTGCCCAGGGGAAGAGGGCAGCCCCAGCATTTT	CASSQVPRGRGQPQHF	TRBV4-2	TRBJ1-5	.
TGTGCCAGCGGCTCAGTACTAGGTAGTGGTGAAAAACTGTTTTTT	CASGSVLGSGEKLFF	TRBV27	TRBJ1-4	.